This T cell receptor beta chain came from a study of CD8 T cells in ankylosing spondylitis. This CDR3 is built from 16 residues. V was pared by 3 bases and J by 2 bases, with 15 bases between. Germline V CDR1 and CDR2: LNHDA, SQIVND (reference sequence). This clonotype appeared a few times. TCRdb used MiXCR to reprocess the 5' RACE reads, holding one entry per CDR3 protein. Among nearly 350,000 distinct CDR3 sequences listed, roughly 15% were seen once. The sequence was obtained from a male donor with ankylosing spondylitis or in good health (not recorded which). Sequenced: blood, either unsorted or a sorted T cell fraction (not recorded which). The chain recombines TRBV19 with TRBJ2-3; no reliable D call. This CDR3 is CASSIQSTAFTDTQYF. Written as DNA, the CDR3 is TGTGCCAGTAGTATTCAATCGACGGCCTTCACAGATACGCAGTATTTT.